This TCR beta chain stems from a study of OX40 agonist ivuxolimab in advanced cancers. General study findings and limits: Low normalized T-cell clonal expansion was also seen in some nonresponders.

Points on this clone: Its antigen is still unknown.

The data were produced by immunoSEQ multiplex PCR, yet TCRdb's version contains in-frame clones alone and is incomplete. Of 42,000 or so clones in the sample, approximately 84% were seen once. The CDR3 consists of 15 residues. The clonotype comes from an adult with an advanced solid tumor such as melanoma, head and neck, liver or kidney cancer. The material was CD4+ or CD8+ T cells sorted from blood, obtained in a trial of the OX40 agonist ivuxolimab. The V gene is TRBV21-1, the J gene TRBJ2-2; the D segment call TRBD1 is taken from the table without a DNA check. TRBV21-1 is flagged as a pseudogene. CDR3 in DNA: TGTGCCAGCAGGGAAGGGGGTTCGGACACCGGGGAGCTGTTTTTT. Its translation is CASREGGSDTGELFF.